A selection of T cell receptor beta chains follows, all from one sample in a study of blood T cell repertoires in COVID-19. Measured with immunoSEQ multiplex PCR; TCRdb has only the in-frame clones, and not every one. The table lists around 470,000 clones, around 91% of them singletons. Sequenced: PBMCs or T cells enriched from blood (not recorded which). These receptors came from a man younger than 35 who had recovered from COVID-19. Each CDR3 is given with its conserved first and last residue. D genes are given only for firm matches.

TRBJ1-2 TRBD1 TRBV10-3 CAISESPGQSPLSGYTF
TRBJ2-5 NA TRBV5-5 CASSLSPSVQETQYF
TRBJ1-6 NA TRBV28 CASSLSGSPLHF
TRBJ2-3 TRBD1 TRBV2 CASGGGTGATDTQYF
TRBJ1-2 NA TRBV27 CASSLAGTNYGYTF
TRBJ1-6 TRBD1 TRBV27 CASSYRGWSNSPLHF
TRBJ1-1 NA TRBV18 CASSPQTGNTEAFF
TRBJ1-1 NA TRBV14 CASSHTRRGNTEAFF
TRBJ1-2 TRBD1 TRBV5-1 CASSLGTDRGYGYTF
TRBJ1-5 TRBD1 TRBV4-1 CASSQATGFNQPQHF
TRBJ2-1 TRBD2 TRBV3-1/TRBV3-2 CASSQVAGSYNEQFF
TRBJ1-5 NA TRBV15 CATSIIQGRNQPQHF
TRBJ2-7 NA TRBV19 CASSLRTIGYEQYF
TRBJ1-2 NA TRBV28 CATTDRDLYGYTF
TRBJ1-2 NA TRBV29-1 CSVVQPLGYTF
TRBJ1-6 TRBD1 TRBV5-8 CASSKGQGNSPLHF
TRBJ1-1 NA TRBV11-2 CASSLVQGNTEAFF
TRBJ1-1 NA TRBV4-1 CASSQAGAGTEAFF
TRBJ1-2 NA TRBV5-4 CASSLDRAVRGYTF